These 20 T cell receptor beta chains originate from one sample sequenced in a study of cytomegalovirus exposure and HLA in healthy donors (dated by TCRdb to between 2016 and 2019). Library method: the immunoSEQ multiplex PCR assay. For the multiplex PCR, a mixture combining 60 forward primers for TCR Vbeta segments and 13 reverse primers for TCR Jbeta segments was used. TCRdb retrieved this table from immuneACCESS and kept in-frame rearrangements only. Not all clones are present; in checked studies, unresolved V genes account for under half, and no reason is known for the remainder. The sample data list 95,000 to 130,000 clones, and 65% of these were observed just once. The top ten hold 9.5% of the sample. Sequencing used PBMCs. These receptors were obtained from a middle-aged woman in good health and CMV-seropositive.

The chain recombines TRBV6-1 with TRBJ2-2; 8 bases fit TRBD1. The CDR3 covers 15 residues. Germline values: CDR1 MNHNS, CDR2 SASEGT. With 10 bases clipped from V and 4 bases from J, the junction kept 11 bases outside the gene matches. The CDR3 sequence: CAISQGVILTGELFF. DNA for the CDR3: TGTGCCATCTCACAGGGGGTGATACTCACCGGGGAGCTGTTTTTT.

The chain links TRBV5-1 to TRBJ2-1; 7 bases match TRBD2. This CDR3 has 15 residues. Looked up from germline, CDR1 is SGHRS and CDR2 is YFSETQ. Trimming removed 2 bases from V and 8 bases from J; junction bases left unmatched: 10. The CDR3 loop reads CASSFGRAVSYEQFF. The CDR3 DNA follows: TGCGCCAGCAGCTTTGGGAGGGCGGTTTCCTATGAGCAGTTCTTC.

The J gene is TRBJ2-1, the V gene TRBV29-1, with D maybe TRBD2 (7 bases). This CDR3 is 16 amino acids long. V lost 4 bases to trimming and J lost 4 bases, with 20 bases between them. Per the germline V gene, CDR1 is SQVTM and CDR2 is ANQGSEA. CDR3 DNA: TGCAGCGTTGGGGGGGGCCGGGACTATCGTTACAATGAGCAGTTCTTC. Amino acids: CSVGGGRDYRYNEQFF.

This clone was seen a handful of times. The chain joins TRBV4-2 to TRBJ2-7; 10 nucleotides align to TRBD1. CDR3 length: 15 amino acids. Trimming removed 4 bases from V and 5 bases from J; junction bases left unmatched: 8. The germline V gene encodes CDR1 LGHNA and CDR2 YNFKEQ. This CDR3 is CASSLTRGQGHEQYF. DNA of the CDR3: TGTGCCAGCAGCCTCACGAGGGGACAGGGGCACGAGCAGTACTTC.

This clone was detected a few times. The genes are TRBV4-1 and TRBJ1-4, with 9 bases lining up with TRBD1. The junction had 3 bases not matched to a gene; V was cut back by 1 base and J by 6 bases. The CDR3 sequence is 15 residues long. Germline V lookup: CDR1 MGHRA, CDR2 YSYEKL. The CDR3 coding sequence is TGCGCCAGCAGCCAAGTCGGGACAGGGTATGAAAAACTGTTTTTT. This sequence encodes CASSQVGTGYEKLFF.

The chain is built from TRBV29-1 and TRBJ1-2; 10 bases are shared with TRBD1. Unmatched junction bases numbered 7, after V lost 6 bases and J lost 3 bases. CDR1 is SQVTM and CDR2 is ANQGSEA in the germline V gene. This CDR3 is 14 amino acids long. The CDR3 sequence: CSVYRQGADYGYTF. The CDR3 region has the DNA TGCAGCGTGTATCGACAGGGGGCTGACTATGGCTACACCTTC.

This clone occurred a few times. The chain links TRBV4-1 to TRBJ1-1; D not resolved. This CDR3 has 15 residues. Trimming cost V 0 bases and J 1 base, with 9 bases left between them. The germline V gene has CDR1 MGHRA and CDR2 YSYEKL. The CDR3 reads CASSQDYLGNTEAFF. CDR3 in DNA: TGCGCCAGCAGCCAAGATTACCTCGGGAACACTGAAGCTTTCTTT.

Here the CDR3 reads CASSLTSGSDTQYF. DNA of the CDR3: TGTGCCAGCAGCTTGACTAGCGGGAGCGATACGCAGTATTTT. The chain joins TRBV5-4 to TRBJ2-3, with 11 nucleotides matching TRBD2. Looked up from germline, CDR1 is SGHNT and CDR2 is YYREEE (reference sequence). There are 14 residues in the CDR3. J was trimmed by 6 bases and V by 1 base; bases with no gene match: 1. Based on the CDR3 plus reference TRBV5-4 and TRBJ2-3, the full variable domain is ETGVTQSPTHLIKTRGQQVTLRCSSQSGHNTVSWYQQALGQGPQFIFQYYREEENGRGNFPPRFSGLQFPNYSSELNVNALELDDSALYLCASSLTSGSDTQYFGPGTRLTVL.

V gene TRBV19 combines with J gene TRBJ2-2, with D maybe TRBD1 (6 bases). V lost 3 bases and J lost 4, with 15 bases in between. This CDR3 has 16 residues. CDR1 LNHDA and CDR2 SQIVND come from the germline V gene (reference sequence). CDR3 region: CASSIPGASGTGELFF. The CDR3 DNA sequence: TGTGCCAGTAGTATTCCAGGGGCCAGCGGCACCGGGGAGCTGTTTTTT.

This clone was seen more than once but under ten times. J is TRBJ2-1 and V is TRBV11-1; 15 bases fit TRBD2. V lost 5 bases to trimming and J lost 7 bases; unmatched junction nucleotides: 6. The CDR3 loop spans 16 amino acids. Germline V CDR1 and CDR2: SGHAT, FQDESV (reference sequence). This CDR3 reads CASSPQGTSGRNEQFF. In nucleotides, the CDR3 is TGTGCCAGCAGCCCTCAAGGGACTAGCGGGAGGAATGAGCAGTTCTTC.

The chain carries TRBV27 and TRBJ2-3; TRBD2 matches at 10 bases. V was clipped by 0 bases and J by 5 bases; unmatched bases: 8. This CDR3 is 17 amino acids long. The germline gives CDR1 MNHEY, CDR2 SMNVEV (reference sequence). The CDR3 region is CASSLSWLAGVRDTQYF. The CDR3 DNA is TGTGCCAGCAGTTTATCCTGGCTAGCGGGAGTTAGAGATACGCAGTATTTT.

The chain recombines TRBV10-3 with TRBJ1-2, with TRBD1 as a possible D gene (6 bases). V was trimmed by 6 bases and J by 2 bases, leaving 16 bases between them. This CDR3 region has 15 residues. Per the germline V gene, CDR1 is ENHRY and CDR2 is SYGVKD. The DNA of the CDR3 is TGTGCCATCAGCAGTACGGGGGGCTTCAACTATGGCTACACCTTC. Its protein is CAISSTGGFNYGYTF.

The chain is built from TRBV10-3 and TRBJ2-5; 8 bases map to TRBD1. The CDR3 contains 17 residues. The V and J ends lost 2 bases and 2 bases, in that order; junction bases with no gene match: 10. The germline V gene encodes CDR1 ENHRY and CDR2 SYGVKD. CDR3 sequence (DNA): TGTGCCATCAGTGAGGAGGTCGGGGACAGGTCACAAGAGACCCAGTACTTC. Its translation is CAISEEVGDRSQETQYF.

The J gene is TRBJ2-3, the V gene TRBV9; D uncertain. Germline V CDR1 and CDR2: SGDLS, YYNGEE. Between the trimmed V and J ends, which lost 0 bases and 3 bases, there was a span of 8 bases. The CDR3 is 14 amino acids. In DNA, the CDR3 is TGTGCCAGCAGCGTAGGTGCGGCGACAGATACGCAGTATTTT. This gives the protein CASSVGAATDTQYF.

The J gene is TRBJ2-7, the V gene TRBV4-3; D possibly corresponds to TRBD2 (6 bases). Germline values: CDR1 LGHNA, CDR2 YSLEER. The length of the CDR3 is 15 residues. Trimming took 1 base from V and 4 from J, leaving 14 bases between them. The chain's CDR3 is CASSQVIAVFYEQYF. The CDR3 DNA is TGCGCCAGCAGCCAAGTCATAGCGGTCTTTTACGAGCAGTACTTC.

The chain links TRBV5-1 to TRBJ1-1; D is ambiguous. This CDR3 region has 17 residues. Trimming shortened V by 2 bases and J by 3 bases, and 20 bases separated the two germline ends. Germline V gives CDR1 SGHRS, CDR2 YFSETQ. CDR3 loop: CASSFGVRGGYDTEAFF. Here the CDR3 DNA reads TGCGCCAGCAGCTTTGGGGTACGGGGAGGGTACGACACTGAAGCTTTCTTT.

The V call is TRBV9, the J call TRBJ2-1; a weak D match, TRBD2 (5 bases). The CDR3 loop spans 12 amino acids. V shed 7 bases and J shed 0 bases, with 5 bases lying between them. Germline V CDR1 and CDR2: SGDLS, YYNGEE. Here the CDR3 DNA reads TGTGCCAGCGGGAGCTCCTACAATGAGCAGTTCTTC. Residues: CASGSSYNEQFF.

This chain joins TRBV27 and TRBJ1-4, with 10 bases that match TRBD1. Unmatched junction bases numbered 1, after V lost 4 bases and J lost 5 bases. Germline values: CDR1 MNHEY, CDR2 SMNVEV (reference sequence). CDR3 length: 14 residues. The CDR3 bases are TGTGCCAGCAGTTCGGGACAGGGGAATGAAAAACTGTTTTTT. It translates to CASSSGQGNEKLFF.

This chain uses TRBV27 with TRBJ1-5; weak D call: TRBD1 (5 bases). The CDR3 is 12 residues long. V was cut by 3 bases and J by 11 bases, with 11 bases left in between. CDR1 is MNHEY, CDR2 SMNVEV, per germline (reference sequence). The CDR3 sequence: CASSFRGGAQHF. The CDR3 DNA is TGTGCCAGCAGTTTCCGGGGAGGGGCCCAGCATTTT.

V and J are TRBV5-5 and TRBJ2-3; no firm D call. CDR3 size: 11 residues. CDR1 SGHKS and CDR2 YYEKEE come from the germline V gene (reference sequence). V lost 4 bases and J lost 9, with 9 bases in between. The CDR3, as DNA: TGTGCCAGCAGCCCGTCCAGGACGCAGTATTTT. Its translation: CASSPSRTQYF.